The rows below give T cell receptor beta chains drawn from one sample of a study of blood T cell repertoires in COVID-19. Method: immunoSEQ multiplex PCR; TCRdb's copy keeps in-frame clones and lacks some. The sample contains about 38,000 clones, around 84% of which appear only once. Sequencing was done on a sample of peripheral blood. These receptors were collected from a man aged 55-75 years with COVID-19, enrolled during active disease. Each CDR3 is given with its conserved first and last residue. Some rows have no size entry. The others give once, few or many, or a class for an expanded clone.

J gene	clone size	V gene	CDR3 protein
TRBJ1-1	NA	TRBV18	CASSRLTGDTEAFF
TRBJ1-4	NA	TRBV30	CAWSRRVPGKLFF
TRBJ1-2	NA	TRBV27	CASSLDRVRGYTF
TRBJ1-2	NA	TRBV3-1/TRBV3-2	CASSYRSGGYTF
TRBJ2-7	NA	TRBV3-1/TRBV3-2	CASSPGTGGFSLYEQYF
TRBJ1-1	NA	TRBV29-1	CSVVGGGTEAFF
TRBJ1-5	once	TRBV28	CASSFFGGQPQHF
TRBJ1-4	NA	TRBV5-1	CASSGDSAGGEKLFF
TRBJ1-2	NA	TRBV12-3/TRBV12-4	CASSWGSYGYTF
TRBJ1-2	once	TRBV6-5	CASSYFGDYGYTF
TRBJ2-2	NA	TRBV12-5	CASGLGAQMNTGELFF
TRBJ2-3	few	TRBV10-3	CAIANSSSWELADTQYF
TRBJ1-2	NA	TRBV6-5	CASREGLDYGYTF
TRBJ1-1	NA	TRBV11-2	CASSLEPSRNTEAFF
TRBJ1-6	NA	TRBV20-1	CSARDLETLHF
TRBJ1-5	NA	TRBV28	CASSLRGYATRNQPQHF
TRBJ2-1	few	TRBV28	CASTEGGIDEQFF
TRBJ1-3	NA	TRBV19	CASRRGVSENTIYF